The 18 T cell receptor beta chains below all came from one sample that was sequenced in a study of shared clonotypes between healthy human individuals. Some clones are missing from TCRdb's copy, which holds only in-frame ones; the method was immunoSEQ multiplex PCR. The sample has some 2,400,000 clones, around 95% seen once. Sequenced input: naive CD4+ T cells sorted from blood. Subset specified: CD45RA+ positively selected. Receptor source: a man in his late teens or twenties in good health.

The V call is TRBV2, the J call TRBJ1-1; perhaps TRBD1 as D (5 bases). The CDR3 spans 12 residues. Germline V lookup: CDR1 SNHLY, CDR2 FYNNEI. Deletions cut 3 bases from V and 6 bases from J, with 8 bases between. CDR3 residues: CASSEMGPEAFF. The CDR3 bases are TGTGCCAGCAGTGAGATGGGGCCTGAAGCTTTCTTT.

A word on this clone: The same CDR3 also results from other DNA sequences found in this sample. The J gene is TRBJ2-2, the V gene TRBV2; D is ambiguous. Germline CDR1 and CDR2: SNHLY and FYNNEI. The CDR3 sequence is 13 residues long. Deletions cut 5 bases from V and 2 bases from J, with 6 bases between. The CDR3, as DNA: TGTGCCAGCAGTTTACAAAACACCGGGGAGCTGTTTTTT. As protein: CASSLQNTGELFF.

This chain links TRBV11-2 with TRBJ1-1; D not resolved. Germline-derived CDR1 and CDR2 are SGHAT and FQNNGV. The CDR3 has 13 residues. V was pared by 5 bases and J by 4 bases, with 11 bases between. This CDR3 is CASSRQPSTEAFF. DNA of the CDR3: TGTGCCAGCAGCCGCCAGCCGAGCACTGAAGCTTTCTTT. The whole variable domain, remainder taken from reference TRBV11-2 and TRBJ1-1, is EAGVAQSPRYKIIEKRQSVAFWCNPISGHATLYWYQQILGQGPKLLIQFQNNGVVDDSQLPKDRFSAERLKGVDSTLKIQPAKLEDSAVYLCASSRQPSTEAFFGQGTRLTVV.

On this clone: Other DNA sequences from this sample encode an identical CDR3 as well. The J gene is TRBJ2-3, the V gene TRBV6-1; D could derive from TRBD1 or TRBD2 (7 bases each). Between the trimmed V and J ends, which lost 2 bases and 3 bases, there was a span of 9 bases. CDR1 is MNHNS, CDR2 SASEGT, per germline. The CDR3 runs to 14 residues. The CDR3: CASSEQGGTDTQYF. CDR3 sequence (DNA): TGTGCCAGCAGTGAACAGGGGGGGACAGATACGCAGTATTTT.

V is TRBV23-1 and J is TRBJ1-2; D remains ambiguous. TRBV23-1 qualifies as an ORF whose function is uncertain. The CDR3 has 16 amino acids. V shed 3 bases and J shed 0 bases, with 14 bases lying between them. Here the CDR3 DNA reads TGCGCCAGCAGTCACCCGACTTCCAATCCTAACTATGGCTACACCTTC. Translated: CASSHPTSNPNYGYTF.

The chain's CDR3 is CASSQDTRGGSYNSPLHF. CDR3 bases: TGCGCCAGCAGCCAAGATACCCGGGGGGGATCCTATAATTCACCCCTCCACTTT. The chain links TRBV4-1 to TRBJ1-6, with D possibly TRBD1 on 5 matching bases. The CDR3 covers 18 residues. Trimming took 0 bases from V and 1 from J, leaving 13 bases between them. The germline CDR1 and CDR2 sequences are MGHRA and YSYEKL.

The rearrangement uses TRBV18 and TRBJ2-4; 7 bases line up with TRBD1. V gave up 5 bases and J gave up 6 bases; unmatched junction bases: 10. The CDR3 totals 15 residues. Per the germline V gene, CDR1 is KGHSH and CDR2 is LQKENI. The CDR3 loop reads CASSGTGVWGNIQYF. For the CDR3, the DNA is TGTGCCAGCTCAGGAACAGGGGTTTGGGGAAACATTCAGTACTTC.

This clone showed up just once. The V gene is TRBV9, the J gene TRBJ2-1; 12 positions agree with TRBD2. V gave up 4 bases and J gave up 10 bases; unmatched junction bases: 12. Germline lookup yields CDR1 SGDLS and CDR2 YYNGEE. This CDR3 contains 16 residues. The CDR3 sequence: CASSHGGLAGAGEQFF. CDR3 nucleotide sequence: TGTGCCAGCAGCCACGGGGGACTAGCGGGTGCTGGCGAGCAGTTCTTC.

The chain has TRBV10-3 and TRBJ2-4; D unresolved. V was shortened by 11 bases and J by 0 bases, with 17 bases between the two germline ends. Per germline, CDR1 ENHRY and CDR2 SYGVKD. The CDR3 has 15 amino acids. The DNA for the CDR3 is TGTGCCCTTCTATTACCGATCTTAGCCAAAAACATTCAGTACTTC. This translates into CALLLPILAKNIQYF.

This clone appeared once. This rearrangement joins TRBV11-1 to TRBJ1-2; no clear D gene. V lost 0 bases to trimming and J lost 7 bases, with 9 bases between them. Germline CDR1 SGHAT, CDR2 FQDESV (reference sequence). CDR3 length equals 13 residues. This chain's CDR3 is CASSLATARGYTF. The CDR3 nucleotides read TGTGCCAGCAGCTTAGCGACTGCGCGTGGCTACACCTTC.

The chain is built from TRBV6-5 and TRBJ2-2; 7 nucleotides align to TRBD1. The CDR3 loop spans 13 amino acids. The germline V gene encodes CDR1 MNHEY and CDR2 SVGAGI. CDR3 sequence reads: CATGTRNTGELFF. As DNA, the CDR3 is TGTGCGACAGGGACCCGGAACACCGGGGAGCTGTTTTTT.

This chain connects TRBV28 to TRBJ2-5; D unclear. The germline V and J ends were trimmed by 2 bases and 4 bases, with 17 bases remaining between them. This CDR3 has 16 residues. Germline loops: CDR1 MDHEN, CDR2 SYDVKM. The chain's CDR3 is CASSLGRSLVGETQYF. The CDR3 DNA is TGTGCCAGCAGTTTAGGTAGGAGCTTGGTTGGAGAGACCCAGTACTTC.

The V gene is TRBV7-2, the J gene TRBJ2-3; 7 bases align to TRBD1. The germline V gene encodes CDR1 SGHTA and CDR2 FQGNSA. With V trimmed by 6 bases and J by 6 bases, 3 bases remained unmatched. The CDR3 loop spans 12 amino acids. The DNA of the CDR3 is TGTGCCAGCAGACAGGGGTCGGATACGCAGTATTTT. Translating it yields CASRQGSDTQYF.

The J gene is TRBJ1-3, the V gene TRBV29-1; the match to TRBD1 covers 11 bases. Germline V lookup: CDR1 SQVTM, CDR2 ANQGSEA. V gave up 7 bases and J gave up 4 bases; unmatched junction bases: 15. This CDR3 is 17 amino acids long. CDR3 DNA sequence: TGCAGCGCGAGTCCCCGGGACAGGGGGAATATCGGAAACACCATATATTTT. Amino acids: CSASPRDRGNIGNTIYF.

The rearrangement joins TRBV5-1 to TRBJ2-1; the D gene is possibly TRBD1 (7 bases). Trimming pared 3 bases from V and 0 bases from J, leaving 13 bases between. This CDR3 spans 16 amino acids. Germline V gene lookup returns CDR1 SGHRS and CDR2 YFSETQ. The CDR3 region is CASSSQGGSSYNEQFF. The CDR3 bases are TGCGCCAGCAGCTCCCAGGGGGGTAGCTCCTACAATGAGCAGTTCTTC.

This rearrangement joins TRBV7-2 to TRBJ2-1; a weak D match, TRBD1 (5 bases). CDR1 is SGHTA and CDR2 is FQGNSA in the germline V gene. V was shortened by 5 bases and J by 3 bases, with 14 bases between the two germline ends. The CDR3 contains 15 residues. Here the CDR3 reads CASSPRQGNYNEQFF. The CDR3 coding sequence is TGTGCCAGCAGCCCCAGGCAGGGTAACTACAATGAGCAGTTCTTC.

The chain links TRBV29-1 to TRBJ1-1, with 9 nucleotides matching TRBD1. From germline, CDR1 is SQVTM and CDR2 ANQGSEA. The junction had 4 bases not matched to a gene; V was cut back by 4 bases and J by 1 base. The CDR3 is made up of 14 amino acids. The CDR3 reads CSVADRGQNTEAFF. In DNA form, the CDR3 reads TGCAGCGTTGCGGACAGGGGCCAGAACACTGAAGCTTTCTTT.

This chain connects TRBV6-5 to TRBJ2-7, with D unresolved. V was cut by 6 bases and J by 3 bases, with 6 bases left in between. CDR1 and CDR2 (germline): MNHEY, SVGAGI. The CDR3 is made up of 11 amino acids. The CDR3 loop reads CASSSFYEQYF. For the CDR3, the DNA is TGTGCCAGCAGCTCTTTCTACGAGCAGTACTTC.